The T cell receptor beta chain described here comes from a study of vaccination effects on CD4 cells after COVID-19. Overall study results and limits: Both infection-induced and vaccine-induced clones contracted markedly at late post-vaccination timepoints.

With the ViraFEST assay, the study expanded antigen-specific CD4+ T cells using viral peptide pools, then sequenced them. Upon completion of around eleven days in culture, CD4+ T cells were isolated. Neither prior SARS-CoV-2 infection nor positive nucleocapsid antibodies were present in the vaccine recipients. Cultivation was performed at more than 1.5 million PBMC per well with about 9 IU/ml IL-2 and around 10 ug/ml peptides added. Details on this clone: Its matching antigen is unknown.

The CDR3 totals 13 residues. V gave up 6 bases and J gave up 6 bases, with 14 bases separating them. Clones were sequenced by immunoSEQ multiplex PCR, and TCRdb holds only the in-frame ones, with some missing. The sample has fewer than 85,000 clones; 60% to 85% are singletons. The sequence derives from a human donor who received a COVID-19 vaccine. V and J are TRBV12-3 or TRBV12-4 and TRBJ1-2, with a tentative D call TRBD1 (5 bases). This specimen consisted of CD4+ T cells from PBMCs cultured with SARS-CoV-2 spike peptides, obtained before COVID-19 vaccination. The CDR3 loop is CASSQRRGDGYTF. CDR3 DNA: TGTGCCAGCAGCCAGAGAAGGGGCGATGGCTACACCTTC.